This T cell receptor (beta chain) was sequenced during a study of T cells in Graves' hyperthyroidism and ophthalmopathy. This CDR3 is built from 14 residues. Trimming took 3 bases from V and 0 from J, leaving 6 bases between them. Germline V lookup: CDR1 LNHDA, CDR2 SQIVND (reference sequence). Regions amplified from RNA transcripts were the TCR beta CDR3 regions. HTBI primers were employed in a first-round RT-PCR of the TCR CDR3. Each CDR3 protein gets one entry after TCRdb re-called the multiplex PCR reads with MiXCR. The table includes about 720,000 distinct CDR3 sequences, roughly a sixth detected once.

The rearrangement joins TRBV19 to TRBJ1-5; D gene ambiguous. Sequences were obtained from blood. The source of this sequence is a woman in her 50s with Graves' hyperthyroidism that later progressed to Graves' ophthalmopathy. CDR3 DNA: TGTGCCAGTAGTATTTTGTTTAGCAATCAGCCCCAGCATTTT. This gives the protein CASSILFSNQPQHF.